This record concerns one TCR beta chain sequence. Its target is not known. One entry per CDR3 protein results from TCRdb running MiXCR on the 5' RACE reads. The repertoire holds hundreds of thousands of distinct CDR3 sequences, with approximately 29% as singletons. The ends lost 6 bases at V and 5 bases at J; junction bases unmatched: 11. Germline loops: CDR1 SNHLY, CDR2 FYNNEI. This CDR3 is built from 16 residues. This sample is drawn from a study of T-cell memory formation after mild COVID-19. Regarding the study as a whole: Researchers report contracting CD4+ clones mostly in CM and EM, with CD8+ clones in EMRA.

The rearrangement uses TRBV2 and TRBJ2-1, with 9 bases matching TRBD1. The receptor was derived from an adult woman who had mild COVID-19 (a few samples of this study predate the infection). Cell type and time point are not known. What was sequenced was PBMCs or a T cell subset sorted from them (not recorded which). The CDR3 DNA reads as TGTGCCAGCAGGTCTAAGGGACAGGGTGTTGACAATGAGCAGTTCTTC. This sequence encodes CASRSKGQGVDNEQFF.